The 23 T cell receptor beta chains presented below share a single source sample, sequenced in a study of OX40 agonist ivuxolimab in advanced cancers. The assay was immunoSEQ multiplex PCR, and TCRdb's table has in-frame clones only and misses some. The sample has 20,000 to 30,000 clones, just over 90% seen once. The sample consisted of CD4+ or CD8+ T cells sorted from blood, taken in a trial of the OX40 agonist ivuxolimab. These TCRs come from an adult with an advanced solid tumor such as melanoma, head and neck, liver or kidney cancer.

V is TRBV7-6 and J is TRBJ1-6; D not resolved. Germline CDR1 and CDR2: SGHVS and FNYEAQ. The CDR3 covers 13 residues. V was pared by 5 bases and J by 5 bases, with 7 bases between. CDR3 bases: TGTGCCAGCAGCCTAAAGAATAATTCACCCCTCCACTTT. It yields the protein CASSLKNNSPLHF. Complete variable domain (other parts from reference TRBV7-6 and TRBJ1-6): GAGVSQSPRYKVTKRGQDVALRCDPISGHVSLYWYRQALGQGPEFLTYFNYEAQQDKSGLPNDRFSAERPEGSISTLTIQRTEQRDSAMYRCASSLKNNSPLHFGNGTRLTVT.

This sequence joins TRBV30 and TRBJ2-7, with D perhaps matching TRBD1 (5 bases). In germline, CDR1 is GTSNPN, CDR2 SVGIG (reference sequence). The CDR3 contains 14 residues. The V end lost 3 bases, the J end lost 2 bases, and 14 bases lay between the germline ends. The CDR3 sequence is CAWRPLAGPYEQYF. CDR3 in DNA: TGTGCCTGGAGGCCTTTGGCAGGGCCCTACGAGCAGTACTTC.

The chain uses TRBV7-2 and TRBJ2-5; D is perhaps TRBD1 or TRBD2 (6 bases each). The CDR3 runs 14 residues. Trimming took off 1 base at V and 6 bases at J, with 12 bases between the two ends. Germline CDR1 and CDR2: SGHTA and FQGNSA. The CDR3: CASSLEGGQKTQYF. The CDR3 coding sequence is TGTGCCAGCAGCTTAGAAGGGGGGCAAAAGACCCAGTACTTC.

The chain is built from TRBV10-2 and TRBJ2-1; D is undetermined. Deletions cut 0 bases from V and 6 bases from J, with 3 bases between. This CDR3 has 12 residues. Germline V gene data show CDR1 as WSHSY and CDR2 as SAAADI. The CDR3 bases are TGCGCCAGCAGTGAGTCTGCCAATGAGCAGTTCTTC. Amino acids: CASSESANEQFF.

This chain uses TRBV18 with TRBJ1-6; 7 bases are a match to TRBD1. CDR1 and CDR2 (germline): KGHSH, LQKENI. The CDR3 has 15 amino acids. J was trimmed by 7 bases and V by 6 bases; bases with no gene match: 9. The CDR3 DNA reads TGTGCCAGCTCCCCAGGGGTAGGGGGCAATTCACCCCTCCACTTT. Translating gives CASSPGVGGNSPLHF.

This chain joins TRBV11-2 and TRBJ1-5; maybe TRBD1 (5 bases). The CDR3 covers 14 residues. Germline lookup yields CDR1 SGHAT and CDR2 FQNNGV. V shed 1 base and J shed 4 bases, with 8 bases lying between them. The CDR3 bases are TGTGCCAGCAGCTTAGCAGGGAGAAATCAGCCCCAGCATTTT. Amino acids: CASSLAGRNQPQHF.

This sequence joins TRBV5-1 and TRBJ1-5; TRBD1 is a possible D gene (5 bases). CDR3 length: 12 residues. V shed 8 bases and J shed 0 bases, with 6 bases lying between them. Germline values: CDR1 SGHRS, CDR2 YFSETQ. This chain's CDR3 is CASQGSNQPQHF. CDR3 sequence (DNA): TGCGCCAGTCAGGGTAGCAATCAGCCCCAGCATTTT.

This clone showed up just a few times. This rearrangement joins TRBV7-6 to TRBJ2-2; 8 nucleotides line up with TRBD1. Germline V lookup: CDR1 SGHVS, CDR2 FNYEAQ. CDR3 length equals 15 residues. The trim removed 6 bases at V and 4 bases at J, leaving 7 bases unmatched. In DNA form, the CDR3 reads TGTGCCAGCAGGATCGGGACAGGACTCACCGGGGAGCTGTTTTTT. This encodes CASRIGTGLTGELFF.

This chain's CDR3 is CASISTGGTGELFF. The CDR3 DNA follows: TGTGCCAGTATTAGTACAGGGGGCACTGGGGAGCTGTTTTTT. The gene calls are TRBV19 and TRBJ2-2; 9 bases line up with TRBD1. Germline V gene lookup returns CDR1 LNHDA and CDR2 SQIVND (reference sequence). The junction had 8 bases not matched to a gene; V was cut back by 7 bases and J by 8 bases. The CDR3 has 14 amino acids.

The chain couples TRBV5-8 to TRBJ2-7, with 8 bases lining up with TRBD1. V lost 4 bases to trimming and J lost 3 bases; unmatched junction nucleotides: 9. The germline V gene encodes CDR1 SGHTS and CDR2 YDEGEE. This CDR3 spans 15 amino acids. The CDR3 reads CASSRGTGGNYEQYF. CDR3 nucleotide sequence: TGTGCCAGCAGCCGGGGGACAGGTGGGAACTACGAGCAGTACTTC.

This chain connects TRBV28 to TRBJ2-7; 8 positions match TRBD1. This CDR3 spans 19 amino acids. Unmatched junction bases numbered 27, after V lost 8 bases and J lost 6 bases. Germline V CDR1 and CDR2: MDHEN, SYDVKM. CDR3 region: CASRPRRTGIKRVSAEQYF. CDR3 DNA: TGTGCCAGCCGTCCCCGGAGGACAGGGATTAAACGAGTATCGGCCGAGCAGTACTTC.

The chain joins TRBV2 to TRBJ1-5, with D uncertain. Germline CDR1 is SNHLY and CDR2 is FYNNEI. The CDR3 covers 16 residues. V was shortened by 8 bases and J by 5 bases, with 22 bases between the two germline ends. CDR3 DNA sequence: TGTGCCAGCCCTGTATACGGTCAAACCCGCTATCAGCCCCAGCATTTT. Translating it yields CASPVYGQTRYQPQHF.

The V gene is TRBV10-1, the J gene TRBJ1-5, with D unclear. Trimming left V 2 bases short and J 8 bases short, with 7 bases between. The germline gives CDR1 WNHNN, CDR2 SYGVQD (reference sequence). CDR3 length: 12 residues. The CDR3 region has the DNA TGCGCCAGCAGTGAGGTGGGAGAGCCCCAGCATTTT. Translating it yields CASSEVGEPQHF.

CDR3 sequence: CASSPLLSDTQYF. As DNA, the CDR3 is TGTGCCAGCAGCCCCCTCCTGTCGGATACGCAGTATTTT. The chain joins TRBV14 to TRBJ2-3; D uncertain. Germline V lookup: CDR1 SGHDN, CDR2 FVKESK. The CDR3 extends over 13 amino acids. The V end was cut by 4 bases, the J end by 6 bases, with 11 bases between. The whole variable domain, filled in from reference TRBV14 and TRBJ2-3, reads EAGVTQFPSHSVIEKGQTVTLRCDPISGHDNLYWYRRVMGKEIKFLLHFVKESKQDESGMPNNRFLAERTGGTYSTLKVQPAELEDSGVYFCASSPLLSDTQYFGPGTRLTVL.

J is TRBJ2-1 and V is TRBV28; 12 nucleotides match TRBD2. The germline CDR1 and CDR2 sequences are MDHEN and SYDVKM. V gave up 4 bases and J gave up 7 bases; unmatched junction bases: 5. CDR3 length equals 15 residues. The DNA of the CDR3 is TGTGCCAGCAGTTCGACTAGCGGGAGACGGAATGAGCAGTTCTTC. Its translation: CASSSTSGRRNEQFF.

The chain is built from TRBV27 and TRBJ2-2, with TRBD2 matching 7 bases. Germline-derived CDR1 and CDR2 are MNHEY and SMNVEV (reference sequence). V gave up 6 bases and J gave up 5 bases; unmatched junction bases: 9. The length of the CDR3 is 15 residues. CDR3 in amino acids: CASRRGTGRTGELFF. The CDR3 DNA follows: TGTGCCAGCAGACGAGGGACCGGGAGGACCGGGGAGCTGTTTTTT.

The chain couples TRBV19 to TRBJ1-1; TRBD1 is a possible D gene (5 bases). Per the germline V gene, CDR1 is LNHDA and CDR2 is SQIVND (reference sequence). Between the trimmed V and J ends, which lost 2 bases and 7 bases, there was a span of 8 bases. The CDR3 runs to 12 residues. The chain's CDR3 is CASSIIGGEAFF. The DNA of the CDR3 is TGTGCCAGTAGTATAATCGGGGGTGAAGCTTTCTTT.

The chain carries TRBV9 and TRBJ2-7; D call uncertain. This CDR3 contains 13 residues. V gave up 0 bases and J gave up 2 bases, with 6 bases separating them. Germline lookup yields CDR1 SGDLS and CDR2 YYNGEE. CDR3 residues: CASSVGSTYEQYF. CDR3 DNA: TGTGCCAGCAGCGTAGGAAGTACCTACGAGCAGTACTTC. Together with reference TRBV9 and TRBJ2-7, the CDR3 gives the full variable domain: DSGVTQTPKHLITATGQRVTLRCSPRSGDLSVYWYQQSLDQGLQFLIQYYNGEERAKGNILERFSAQQFPDLHSELNLSSLELGDSALYFCASSVGSTYEQYFGPGTRLTVT.

The chain joins TRBV6-5 to TRBJ1-1; weak D call: TRBD1 (6 bases). Germline V gene data show CDR1 as MNHEY and CDR2 as SVGAGI. V was clipped by 6 bases and J by 5 bases, with 19 bases between them. The CDR3 length is 15 residues. In DNA form, the CDR3 reads TGTGCCAGCAGCCCTGGGAGGGGGGGTTGGACTGAAGCTTTCTTT. It translates to CASSPGRGGWTEAFF.

The chain joins TRBV2 to TRBJ1-5; D possibly corresponds to TRBD1 (6 bases). Germline lookup yields CDR1 SNHLY and CDR2 FYNNEI. Trimming shortened V by 5 bases and J by 4 bases, and 12 bases separated the two germline ends. This CDR3 has 14 amino acids. CDR3 nucleotides: TGTGCCAGCAGTTCCACAGGGTGGAATCAGCCCCAGCATTTT. Translation: CASSSTGWNQPQHF.

The chain employs TRBV9 and TRBJ2-3; D is perhaps TRBD2 (6 bases). V lost 5 bases and J 1 base, leaving 14 bases between the germline ends. The germline CDR1 and CDR2 sequences are SGDLS and YYNGEE. The CDR3 contains 15 residues. CDR3 amino acids: CASSRLVTGTDTQYF. DNA of the CDR3: TGTGCCAGCAGTAGACTAGTAACTGGCACAGATACGCAGTATTTT.

The rearrangement links TRBV19 to TRBJ1-5; the D gene is possibly TRBD1 (5 bases). Deletions cut 3 bases from V and 10 bases from J, with 16 bases between. CDR1 and CDR2 from the germline V gene are LNHDA and SQIVND (reference sequence). The CDR3 extends over 14 amino acids. As DNA, the CDR3 is TGTGCCAGTAGTATCCGGGACGTTGGTGGTCCCCAGCATTTT. It encodes CASSIRDVGGPQHF. The entire variable domain, with the rest obtained from reference TRBV19 and TRBJ1-5, is as follows: DGGITQSPKYLFRKEGQNVTLSCEQNLNHDAMYWYRQDPGQGLRLIYYSQIVNDFQKGDIAEGYSVSREKKESFPLTVTSAQKNPTAFYLCASSIRDVGGPQHFGDGTRLSIL.

The rearrangement links TRBV9 to TRBJ2-5; 8 bases line up with TRBD1. This CDR3 spans 13 amino acids. The V gene's germline CDR1 is SGDLS and CDR2 YYNGEE. J was trimmed by 5 bases and V by 3 bases; bases with no gene match: 3. The CDR3 DNA reads TGTGCCAGCAGCGCGACAGGGGCCGAGACCCAGTACTTC. Encoded protein: CASSATGAETQYF.